Detailed here is one T cell receptor beta chain. This sample was taken from a study of blood T cell repertoires in COVID-19. Turning to the study itself: The United States, Italy and Spain were the sources of the acute and convalescent COVID-19 samples. PBMCs, B-cell-depleted T cells, or T cells were the source of the cDNA or gDNA that made up the material.

Study processing details: How many nucleated cells were present was estimated from reference gene primer amplification. This table comes from immunoSEQ multiplex PCR, and its TCRdb copy is limited to in-frame clones, with some not included. Clone size and the V and J calls come from that table; the DNA yielded D and trimming. This sample has 200,000 or so clones, with less than 90% found just once. This CDR3 spans 13 amino acids. Germline CDR1 reads SGHAT; CDR2 reads FQNNGV. V shed 6 bases and J shed 2 bases, with 10 bases lying between them. V is TRBV11-2 and J is TRBJ1-1; perhaps TRBD1 as D (6 bases). The sample was peripheral blood. The TCR originated in a woman in her 70s with acute or convalescent COVID-19. The CDR3 nucleotides are TGTGCCAGCAGGGCAGGGGTAAACACTGAAGCTTTCTTT. Protein: CASRAGVNTEAFF.